This T cell receptor (beta chain) emerged from a study of blood T cell repertoires in COVID-19 (dated by TCRdb to 2018 to 2020). Regarding the study in general: Collaborator samples came from the United States, Italy and Spain and covered acute and convalescent phases of COVID-19. The material from the prospective study consisted of cDNA or gDNA derived from T cells, B-cell-depleted T cells, or PBMCs. Deeply sampled blood TCRbeta repertoires from subjects exposed to, actively infected with, or recovered from COVID-19 were included in the dataset. The repertoires were released in a freely available public database meant as a resource for research on the immune response to SARS-CoV-2. The samples were drawn from the first 160 participants of the ongoing ImmuneRACE study and from more than 1,000 subjects provided by 6 global collaborators. Sample metadata almost always included a de-identified subject ID, COVID-19 status, age in years and sex. Where available, HLA class I and class II types were taken from metadata supplied by the sample provider and were not determined by assay-based typing. The investigation overall reported the following: How much clinical and demographic metadata was included differed by source and by participant, and the metadata was provided uncurated.

The CDR3 runs 13 residues from the cysteine to the phenylalanine. CDR3 DNA only is kept here, 39 bases in frame from base 1. The germline V gene (reference sequence) gives CDR1 as MNHEY and CDR2 as SMNVEV. V lost 1 base and J lost 6 bases; the stretch between them is 7 bases long. TCRbeta CDR3 regions were amplified from genomic DNA using the immunoSEQ Assay, a bias-controlled multiplex PCR. In the authors' own workflow: The number of nucleated cells in each sample was estimated from the amplification of reference gene primers within the assay. To quantify the absolute abundance of each unique TCRbeta CDR3 rearrangement, sequence reads were collapsed and filtered. For each sample, productive Simpson clonality was calculated as the square root of Simpson's diversity index across productive rearrangements. Entries here come from immuneACCESS through TCRdb and include only in-frame sequences with V and J called. Some clones fail to appear in such tables; in the studies checked, an unresolved V gene covers under half of the shortfall, and the cause of the remainder is unknown. The V and J calls and clone size were taken over from that table, and D and trimming were inferred from the DNA. The sample table records over 110,000 clones; around 78% of these occur just once. Around 1.8% of the sample rests with the top ten.

Details on this clone: Its antigen is not yet known. No base-level quality is on record; no much larger clone is a single base apart.

Whole blood was collected in K2EDTA tubes by collaborating institutions according to the institutions' own protocols. For TCRbeta analysis, collaborators shipped samples in one of three forms: frozen whole blood, isolated PBMCs, or DNA extracted from either of those sample types. The chain links TRBV27 with TRBJ1-5; there is no confident call for the D gene. The sequence was collected from a woman aged 55 to 70 with acute or convalescent COVID-19. Sequencing was carried out using peripheral blood. The CDR3 protein sequence reads: CASSLYRGQPQHF. The DNA sequence is TGTGCCAGCAGTTTATACCGGGGTCAGCCCCAGCATTTT.